The present entry profiles one T cell receptor (beta chain) with its context. Its antigen is not known. The TCR beta CDR3 regions underwent amplification using RNA transcripts as the source. Researchers ran a first-round RT-PCR on the TCR CDR3 using the HTBI primer set. TCRdb ran MiXCR on the multiplex PCR reads and lists one entry per CDR3 protein. In the table there are roughly 280,000 distinct CDR3 sequences, around 15% of which are singletons. The data stem from a study of T cells in Graves' hyperthyroidism and ophthalmopathy. Whole-study findings and limits: In the analysis, a 13 V-J model separated ophthalmopathy from stable hyperthyroidism.

Germline CDR1 reads MNHEY; CDR2 reads SMNVEV (reference sequence). V trimming: 2 bases; J trimming: 4 bases; junction bases outside the gene matches: 8. The CDR3 length is 16 residues. The chain joins TRBV27 to TRBJ2-7, with 10 bases that match TRBD1. Sequenced sample: blood. This receptor was obtained from a woman aged 60-75 years with Graves' ophthalmopathy. The CDR3 loop reads CASSLKSGTGVYEQYF. DNA of the CDR3: TGTGCCAGCAGTTTAAAATCAGGGACAGGGGTGTACGAGCAGTACTTC.